This T cell receptor beta chain was documented in a study of blood T cell repertoires in COVID-19. Overall study context: Researchers got acute and convalescent COVID-19 samples from the United States, Italy and Spain. PBMCs, B-cell-depleted T cells, or T cells provided the cDNA or gDNA that made up the material.

Sequencing was performed with immunoSEQ multiplex PCR; in TCRdb, only in-frame clones are kept and a portion is missing. The table records around 160,000 clones, about 92% of them present only once. One Seattle source followed patients from active infection through their disease course. Source material: peripheral blood. This clonotype was sampled from a woman aged 60-75 years with COVID-19, enrolled during active disease.

The CDR3 spells CASSLNRAGNTIYF. In DNA form, the CDR3 reads TGTGCCAGCAGCTTAAACAGGGCAGGAAACACCATATATTTT. The chain couples TRBV7-9 to TRBJ1-3; D is perhaps TRBD1 (6 bases). Per germline, CDR1 SEHNR and CDR2 FQNEAQ (reference sequence). Trimming stripped 2 bases from V and 4 bases from J, with 9 bases between. CDR3 length: 14 amino acids. Based on the CDR3 plus reference TRBV7-9 and TRBJ1-3, the full variable domain is DTGVSQNPRHKITKRGQNVTFRCDPISEHNRLYWYRQTLGQGPEFLTYFQNEAQLEKSRLLSDRFSAERPKGSFSTLEIQRTEQGDSAMYLCASSLNRAGNTIYFGEGSWLTVV.